Below are 28 T cell receptor beta chains sequenced from a single sample in a study of beta chain features in type 1 diabetes. Study observations and caveats: Moderate yet significant TCRB CDR3 shortening was seen in Type 1 diabetes patients in all four CD4+ subsets.

Antigens for these TCRs are unknown. Investigators reverse transcribed all isolated RNA, so they sequenced expressed TCRB transcripts. Generated by immunoSEQ multiplex PCR, the TCRdb table keeps only in-frame clones and is missing some. The sample holds about 160,000 clones, around 7.9% seen once. Sequenced input: central memory CD4+ T cells from blood. Every receptor here comes from a man aged 18 to 35 with type 1 diabetes.

In this sample, this clone turned up a few times. V and J are TRBV29-1 and TRBJ1-3, with 7 bases fitting TRBD1. From germline, CDR1 is SQVTM and CDR2 ANQGSEA. With V trimmed by 6 bases and J by 3 bases, 11 bases remained unmatched. The CDR3 contains 15 residues. This chain's CDR3 is CSVKLRQGLGNTIYF. The DNA for the CDR3 is TGCAGCGTAAAACTTAGACAGGGACTTGGAAACACCATATATTTT.

This clone was seen a handful of times. The V and J genes are TRBV28 and TRBJ1-4, with TRBD1 matching over 8 bases. The CDR3 contains 14 residues. With V trimmed by 10 bases and J by 6 bases, 10 bases remained unmatched. Germline V gene data show CDR1 as MDHEN and CDR2 as SYDVKM. This chain's CDR3 is CATEAGGEDEKLFF. The DNA for the CDR3 is TGTGCCACCGAAGCAGGGGGCGAGGATGAAAAACTGTTTTTT.

V and J are TRBV29-1 and TRBJ1-2, with 10 bases lining up with TRBD1. V trimming: 6 bases; J trimming: 0 bases; junction bases outside the gene matches: 13. This CDR3 is built from 17 residues. CDR1 is SQVTM and CDR2 is ANQGSEA in the germline V gene. The CDR3: CSVDRDRGRNPNYGYTF. As DNA, the CDR3 is TGCAGCGTGGACCGGGACAGGGGAAGAAACCCTAACTATGGCTACACCTTC.

Ten or more counts support this clone. The CDR3 nucleotides are TGTGCCAGCAGCCCACAGGGGAGAAACACCGGGGAGCTGTTTTTT. It specifies CASSPQGRNTGELFF. The genes are TRBV27 and TRBJ2-2; 7 bases match TRBD1. Germline lookup yields CDR1 MNHEY and CDR2 SMNVEV (reference sequence). With V trimmed by 6 bases and J by 2 bases, 6 bases remained unmatched. The CDR3 length is 15 residues.

This clone has a handful of counts. This sequence joins TRBV5-4 and TRBJ2-3; 7 bases match TRBD2. This CDR3 comprises 16 residues. With 0 bases clipped from V and 4 bases from J, the junction kept 8 bases outside the gene matches. CDR1 is SGHNT and CDR2 is YYREEE in the germline V gene (reference sequence). This CDR3 is CASSLVASGISDTQYF. CDR3 coding DNA: TGTGCCAGCAGCTTGGTGGCCAGCGGGATCTCAGATACGCAGTATTTT.

The rearrangement uses TRBV18 and TRBJ1-2; TRBD1 might be the D (6 bases). V lost 3 bases to trimming and J lost 6 bases, with 11 bases between them. The CDR3 is 13 amino acids. Germline values: CDR1 KGHSH, CDR2 LQKENI. The CDR3 DNA reads as TGTGCCAGCTCACCTGGGGACACTGATGGCTACACCTTC. This encodes CASSPGDTDGYTF. Complete variable domain (other parts from reference TRBV18 and TRBJ1-2): NAGVMQNPRHLVRRRGQEARLRCSPMKGHSHVYWYRQLPEEGLKFMVYLQKENIIDESGMPKERFSAEFPKEGPSILRIQQVVRGDSAAYFCASSPGDTDGYTFGSGTRLTVV.

The V and J genes are TRBV7-2 and TRBJ2-7, with 11 bases aligning to TRBD2. In germline, CDR1 is SGHTA, CDR2 FQGNSA. The CDR3 loop spans 14 amino acids. V trimming: 4 bases; J trimming: 3 bases; junction bases outside the gene matches: 2. CDR3 DNA: TGTGCCAGCAGCTCTAGCGGGGGGAACTACGAGCAGTACTTC. It specifies CASSSSGGNYEQYF.

This clone came up a few times. The chain uses TRBV5-1 and TRBJ2-7; 12 bases line up with TRBD2. Germline V gene data show CDR1 as SGHRS and CDR2 as YFSETQ. This CDR3 spans 19 amino acids. Trimming took 3 bases from V and 0 from J; bases not matched to a gene: 13. CDR3 DNA: TGCGCCAGCAGCTCCTACCCACCGGGACTAGCGGGCTCCTCCTACGAGCAGTACTTC. Its translation is CASSSYPPGLAGSSYEQYF.

This clone was picked up a small number of times. The chain couples TRBV7-9 to TRBJ1-1; D gene ambiguous. Germline V gene data show CDR1 as SEHNR and CDR2 as FQNEAQ (reference sequence). The CDR3 has 12 residues. Trimming took off 3 bases at V and 7 bases at J, with 9 bases between the two ends. In nucleotides, the CDR3 is TGTGCCAGCAGCTTTTTGGGAGTTGAAGCTTTCTTT. Its translation is CASSFLGVEAFF.

The chain combines TRBV7-2 with TRBJ2-2, with TRBD2 identical over 9 bases. J was trimmed by 3 bases and V by 8 bases; bases with no gene match: 4. CDR3 length: 14 residues. In germline, CDR1 is SGHTA, CDR2 FQGNSA. CDR3 residues: CASGLAGYTGELFF. The CDR3, as DNA: TGTGCCAGCGGGCTAGCGGGGTACACCGGGGAGCTGTTTTTT.

The chain uses TRBV5-1 and TRBJ2-2; D gene ambiguous. The V gene's germline CDR1 is SGHRS and CDR2 YFSETQ. CDR3 length: 14 amino acids. The V gene lost 4 bases and the J gene lost 1 base, with 8 bases spanning the gap. The CDR3: CASSAYLNTGELFF. Written as DNA, the CDR3 is TGCGCCAGCAGCGCCTACTTGAACACCGGGGAGCTGTTTTTT.

The sample holds a few counts of this clone. This rearrangement joins TRBV28 to TRBJ2-3; TRBD2 agrees at 10 bases. The CDR3 totals 17 residues. The germline gives CDR1 MDHEN, CDR2 SYDVKM. With 5 bases clipped from V and 4 bases from J, the junction kept 12 bases outside the gene matches. The CDR3: CASSPRPSGSVPDTQYF. In DNA form, the CDR3 reads TGTGCCAGCAGTCCTCGCCCTAGCGGGAGTGTGCCAGATACGCAGTATTTT.

The rearrangement uses TRBV18 and TRBJ2-3, with D possibly TRBD1 on 5 matching bases. Deletions cut 4 bases from V and 0 bases from J, with 17 bases between. Germline V gene lookup returns CDR1 KGHSH and CDR2 LQKENI. The CDR3 extends over 17 amino acids. CDR3 region: CASSLGADLASTDTQYF. Written as DNA, the CDR3 is TGTGCCAGCTCACTAGGGGCAGATCTCGCTAGCACAGATACGCAGTATTTT. Full variable domain (remainder filled in from reference TRBV18 and TRBJ2-3): NAGVMQNPRHLVRRRGQEARLRCSPMKGHSHVYWYRQLPEEGLKFMVYLQKENIIDESGMPKERFSAEFPKEGPSILRIQQVVRGDSAAYFCASSLGADLASTDTQYFGPGTRLTVL.

This clone has ten or more counts. The chain joins TRBV7-9 to TRBJ2-7, with TRBD2 matching over 9 bases. The CDR3 is 15 residues long. Germline trimming cut 1 base from V and 6 bases from J; bases unmatched to any gene: 7. Germline CDR1 SEHNR, CDR2 FQNEAQ (reference sequence). The DNA for the CDR3 is TGTGCCAGCAGCTTAGTTTGGCGGGAGGGCCTCGAGCAGTACTTC. This translates into CASSLVWREGLEQYF. Combining the CDR3 with reference TRBV7-9 and TRBJ2-7 gives the whole variable domain DTGVSQNPRHKITKRGQNVTFRCDPISEHNRLYWYRQTLGQGPEFLTYFQNEAQLEKSRLLSDRFSAERPKGSFSTLEIQRTEQGDSAMYLCASSLVWREGLEQYFGPGTRLTVT.

In its sample, this clone was seen a few times. The chain couples TRBV7-9 to TRBJ2-7; 7 bases are shared with TRBD2. Germline CDR1 reads SEHNR; CDR2 reads FQNEAQ (reference sequence). The CDR3 spans 16 residues. The junction had 8 bases not matched to a gene; V was cut back by 1 base and J by 2 bases. Written as DNA, the CDR3 is TGTGCCAGCAGCTTAGGCGGGGGACGCCGGACCTACGAGCAGTACTTC. This codes for CASSLGGGRRTYEQYF.

The V call is TRBV19, the J call TRBJ2-7, with D possibly being TRBD2 (6 bases). Germline loops: CDR1 LNHDA, CDR2 SQIVND (reference sequence). This CDR3 is built from 13 residues. In nucleotides, the CDR3 is TGTGGCACGGCTGAGGGCGGGGCTTACGAGCAGTACTTC. It translates to CGTAEGGAYEQYF.

There are a few counts of this clone. The chain recombines TRBV28 with TRBJ2-5; D uncertain. The J call could be wrong; TRBJ2-7 is a better fit for the DNA end. CDR3 length equals 12 residues. Germline CDR1 reads MDHEN; CDR2 reads SYDVKM. The CDR3 loop is CATLSDPYEQYF. The DNA for the CDR3 is TGTGCCACCCTGTCCGATCCCTACGAGCAGTACTTC.

This chain joins TRBV7-7 and TRBJ2-5, with TRBD1 identical over 8 bases. The V gene's germline CDR1 is SSHAT and CDR2 FNYEAQ (reference sequence). J gave up 7 bases and V 5 bases, and 9 bases lay outside the gene matches. The CDR3 covers 14 residues. As DNA, the CDR3 is TGTGCCAGCAGCCACCCGGACAGGGCCGTGACCCAGTACTTC. It encodes CASSHPDRAVTQYF. The whole variable domain, remainder taken from reference TRBV7-7 and TRBJ2-5, is GAGVSQSPRYKVTKRGQDVTLRCDPISSHATLYWYQQALGQGPEFLTYFNYEAQPDKSGLPSDRFSAERPEGSISTLTIQRTEQRDSAMYRCASSHPDRAVTQYFGPGTRLLVL.

The CDR3 DNA follows: TGTGCCAGCAGCTTAGTCCCCGACAGGTTTGGCTCCTACGAGCAGTACTTC. It translates to CASSLVPDRFGSYEQYF. This sequence joins TRBV7-9 and TRBJ2-7; D possibly corresponds to TRBD1 (6 bases). Trimming took 1 base from V and 0 from J, leaving 16 bases between them. Germline CDR1 and CDR2: SEHNR and FQNEAQ (reference sequence). CDR3 length equals 17 residues. The full variable domain, its missing parts supplied by reference TRBV7-9 and TRBJ2-7, is DTGVSQNPRHKITKRGQNVTFRCDPISEHNRLYWYRQTLGQGPEFLTYFQNEAQLEKSRLLSDRFSAERPKGSFSTLEIQRTEQGDSAMYLCASSLVPDRFGSYEQYFGPGTRLTVT.

The CDR3 protein is CASSFSGGAGETQYF. Written as DNA, the CDR3 is TGTGCCAGCAGCTTTTCAGGGGGCGCAGGAGAGACCCAGTACTTC. V and J are TRBV11-2 and TRBJ2-5; 8 bases agree with TRBD1. The germline V gene has CDR1 SGHAT and CDR2 FQNNGV. CDR3 length: 15 residues. The junction had 7 bases not matched to a gene; V was cut back by 3 bases and J by 4 bases.

A few counts support this clone. This CDR3 is CASSFGTGGGYGYTF. CDR3 in DNA: TGTGCCAGCAGTTTTGGGACAGGGGGCGGCTATGGCTACACCTTC. This chain joins TRBV6-5 and TRBJ1-2, with 12 bases lining up with TRBD1. CDR3 length: 15 residues. With V trimmed by 4 bases and J by 4 bases, 4 bases remained unmatched. CDR1 is MNHEY, CDR2 SVGAGI, per germline.

This clone was counted a few times. This CDR3 reads CASSADIKISPLHF. The CDR3 DNA is TGTGCCAGCAGCGCGGACATTAAGATATCACCCCTCCACTTT. The rearrangement joins TRBV9 to TRBJ1-6, with D perhaps TRBD1 (5 bases). V lost 3 bases and J lost 10, with 14 bases in between. The germline CDR1 and CDR2 sequences are SGDLS and YYNGEE. CDR3 length: 14 amino acids.

This sequence joins TRBV4-3 and TRBJ1-5, with D perhaps TRBD1 (5 bases). Germline V lookup: CDR1 LGHNA, CDR2 YSLEER. This CDR3 spans 15 amino acids. V dropped 3 bases and J dropped 3 bases, with 12 bases sitting between them. CDR3 sequence (DNA): TGCGCCAGCAGCCAGGACGACAGAAACAATCAGCCCCAGCATTTT. Protein sequence: CASSQDDRNNQPQHF.

This clone came up many times. This chain uses TRBV7-7 with TRBJ2-1; D not resolved. Germline loops: CDR1 SSHAT, CDR2 FNYEAQ (reference sequence). The CDR3 extends over 13 amino acids. Trimming removed 1 base at V and 9 bases at J, with 10 bases between. CDR3 region: CASSLDEAREQFF. Here the CDR3 DNA reads TGTGCCAGCAGCTTAGATGAAGCCCGTGAGCAGTTCTTC.

This rearrangement joins TRBV11-2 to TRBJ2-7, with D possibly matching TRBD1 (6 bases). V was pared by 5 bases and J by 6 bases, with 14 bases between. The length of the CDR3 is 13 residues. The germline gives CDR1 SGHAT, CDR2 FQNNGV. The CDR3, as DNA: TGTGCCAGCAGCCGTAACAGGGAACCCGAGCAGTACTTC. It encodes CASSRNREPEQYF.

This clone was picked up many times. The V gene is TRBV18, the J gene TRBJ2-4, with D perhaps TRBD1 (5 bases). The CDR3 covers 13 residues. The germline V gene has CDR1 KGHSH and CDR2 LQKENI. The V and J ends lost 2 bases and 10 bases respectively, with 12 bases between them. The chain's CDR3 is CASSPIRARIQYF. The DNA of the CDR3 is TGTGCCAGCTCACCAATCAGGGCAAGGATTCAGTACTTC. Supplemented by reference TRBV18 and TRBJ2-4, the full variable domain reads NAGVMQNPRHLVRRRGQEARLRCSPMKGHSHVYWYRQLPEEGLKFMVYLQKENIIDESGMPKERFSAEFPKEGPSILRIQQVVRGDSAAYFCASSPIRARIQYFGAGTRLSVL.

This clone was observed a handful of times. The V call is TRBV6-5, the J call TRBJ1-2; a possible D gene is TRBD1 (6 bases). The V gene lost 4 bases and the J gene lost 5 bases, with 14 bases spanning the gap. CDR3 length: 14 amino acids. The germline V gene encodes CDR1 MNHEY and CDR2 SVGAGI. The CDR3, as DNA: TGTGCCAGCAGTTCTACCGGGACAACTTATGGCTACACCTTC. Amino acids: CASSSTGTTYGYTF.

This clone occurred many times. The chain is built from TRBV7-2 and TRBJ2-2; possible D gene TRBD1, 5 bases. Looked up from germline, CDR1 is SGHTA and CDR2 is FQGNSA. This CDR3 comprises 13 residues. V lost 6 bases and J lost 5, with 10 bases in between. This CDR3 reads CASRPQGTGELFF. CDR3 nucleotide sequence: TGTGCCAGCAGACCTCAGGGTACCGGGGAGCTGTTTTTT. Looking up the rest from reference TRBV7-2 and TRBJ2-2 gives the full variable domain: GAGVSQSPSNKVTEKGKDVELRCDPISGHTALYWYRQSLGQGLEFLIYFQGNSAPDKSGLPSDRFSAERTGGSVSTLTIQRTQQEDSAVYLCASRPQGTGELFFGEGSRLTVL.